A selection of T cell receptor beta chains follows, all from one sample in a study of blood T cell repertoires in COVID-19. Produced via immunoSEQ multiplex PCR; TCRdb's table is partial and in-frame only. The sample shows about 200,000 clones, 88% of them seen only once. Input material: peripheral blood. The receptors stem from a man aged 18 to 35 with active or convalescent COVID-19. Each CDR3 is given with its conserved first and last residue. A D gene is named only where the DNA matches it firmly. Size is omitted from some rows. Given values are once, few, many or a class for expanded clones.

cdr3_length	d_call	v_call	j_call	clone_size	cdr3_nt	cdr3_aa
16	-	TRBV19	TRBJ2-2	once	TGTGCCAGTAGTATTGGGGAAGCGGCGAACACCGGGGAGCTGTTTTTT	CASSIGEAANTGELFF
13	-	TRBV13	TRBJ1-1	few	TGTGCCAGCAGCCAAAAAGCAGGCACTGAAGCTTTCTTT	CASSQKAGTEAFF
14	-	TRBV6-6	TRBJ1-3	-	TGTGCCAGCGGAAACAGTTTCTCGGGAAACACCATATATTTT	CASGNSFSGNTIYF
14	-	TRBV15	TRBJ2-7	-	TGTGCCACCAGCCGGGGGATGGGGGGTCAGGAGCAGTACTTC	CATSRGMGGQEQYF
17	TRBD1	TRBV6-2/TRBV6-3	TRBJ2-7	once	TGTGCCAGCAGTTACTCGGGTTCTGGGACAGGGCCCTACGAGCAGTACTTC	CASSYSGSGTGPYEQYF
14	-	TRBV7-8	TRBJ2-2	-	TGTGCCAGCAGCGTCCAGACAGGCCCCGGGGAGCTGTTTTTT	CASSVQTGPGELFF
13	TRBD1	TRBV12-3/TRBV12-4	TRBJ1-5	-	TGTGCCAGCAGTCGGACAGGGGTTCAGCCCCAGCATTTT	CASSRTGVQPQHF
15	-	TRBV18	TRBJ2-4	-	TGTGCCAGCTCCCAAGGGCAGGGCACTGGGGACATTCAGTACTTC	CASSQGQGTGDIQYF
14	TRBD1	TRBV11-3	TRBJ2-5	-	TGTGCCAGCAGCCCTAGGGACAGTCAAGAGACCCAGTACTTC	CASSPRDSQETQYF
18	-	TRBV5-4	TRBJ2-1	-	TGTGCCAGCAGCTACAAGGCGGGAACAATGAGCTCCTACAATGAGCAGTTCTTC	CASSYKAGTMSSYNEQFF
13	TRBD1	TRBV7-9	TRBJ1-1	-	TGTGCCGGCGGGGACCAGGGGGACACTGAAGCTTTCTTT	CAGGDQGDTEAFF
16	TRBD1	TRBV28	TRBJ1-5	-	TGTGCCAGCAGTTCCTGGGGACAGTCCGGCAATCAGCCCCAGCATTTT	CASSSWGQSGNQPQHF
14	-	TRBV7-2	TRBJ1-1	-	TGTGCCAGCAGCCCATACCGGGGGGCCACTGAAGCTTTCTTT	CASSPYRGATEAFF
14	-	TRBV5-1	TRBJ1-4	-	TGCGCCAGCAGCTTGGGGGGCGTCGGGGAAAAACTGTTTTTT	CASSLGGVGEKLFF
14	TRBD1	TRBV7-2	TRBJ1-6	-	TGTGCCAGCAGCTTACAGGGGGGTAATTCACCCCTCCACTTT	CASSLQGGNSPLHF
15	TRBD2	TRBV2	TRBJ2-2	-	TGTGCCAGCAGTGAAACTAGCGTCAACACCGGGGAGCTGTTTTTT	CASSETSVNTGELFF
14	-	TRBV30	TRBJ2-7	-	TGTGCCTGCCAACCCCCCGGGACACTCCACGAGCAGTACTTC	CACQPPGTLHEQYF
15	-	TRBV6-1	TRBJ2-7	-	TGTGCCAGCAGTGACCAGGTCGGATCGAACTACGAGCAGTACTTC	CASSDQVGSNYEQYF
15	-	TRBV28	TRBJ2-2	-	TGTGCCAGCAGTTTAGTGGACTACTACACCGGGGAGCTGTTTTTT	CASSLVDYYTGELFF
13	TRBD1	TRBV30	TRBJ2-1	-	TGTGCCTGTCGGACAGGATCCTACAATGAGCAGTTCTTC	CACRTGSYNEQFF
13	TRBD1	TRBV3-1/TRBV3-2	TRBJ1-1	-	TGTGCCAGCAGCCAACGGACAGGCACTGAAGCTTTCTTT	CASSQRTGTEAFF
15	TRBD1	TRBV7-9	TRBJ2-1	-	TGTGCCAGCAGCTTTTTGGCGGGACAGGCCGGTGAGCAGTTCTTC	CASSFLAGQAGEQFF
15	TRBD1	TRBV6-5	TRBJ2-7	-	TGTGCCGCAGGACCGGGACAGGGTTATCCCTACGAGCAGTACTTC	CAAGPGQGYPYEQYF
15	-	TRBV5-1	TRBJ1-1	-	TGCGCCAGCAGCTCTCCTGGGGGCTGGAACACTGAAGCTTTCTTT	CASSSPGGWNTEAFF
14	-	TRBV21-1	TRBJ2-7	-	TGTGCCAGCAGTCGGACTAGCGGGACCCACGAGCAGTACTTC	CASSRTSGTHEQYF
15	-	TRBV6-6	TRBJ1-2	few	TGTGCCAGCAGTACCGGTCAGGGCGCTAACTATGGCTACACCTTC	CASSTGQGANYGYTF
16	-	TRBV2	TRBJ2-1	once	TGTGCCAGCAGTGCCAGACAGACACCACCTCTTTGGGAGCAGTTCTTC	CASSARQTPPLWEQFF
12	-	TRBV11-2	TRBJ2-1	-	TGTGCCAGCAGCTTGAGTTATAATGAGCAGTTCTTC	CASSLSYNEQFF
15	TRBD1	TRBV9	TRBJ2-7	-	TGTGCCAGCAGCGTAGGGCAGGGGGTTCTCGACGAGCAGTACTTC	CASSVGQGVLDEQYF
15	-	TRBV4-1	TRBJ1-2	-	TGCGCCAGCAGCCAAGTCGACAGAGAGATGGGGGGCTACACCTTC	CASSQVDREMGGYTF
14	TRBD2	TRBV9	TRBJ2-7	-	TGTGCCAGCAGCGGAACAACTAGCGGGAGCGAGCAGTACTTC	CASSGTTSGSEQYF
15	-	TRBV7-9	TRBJ2-1	-	TGTGCCAGCAGCCCCCAGGGGAGCTCCTACAATGAGCAGTTCTTC	CASSPQGSSYNEQFF
13	-	TRBV12-5	TRBJ2-1	-	TGTGCTAGTGGTTTCCGAGAGGTAGGTGAGCAGTTCTTC	CASGFREVGEQFF
12	-	TRBV30	TRBJ1-1	-	TGTGCCTGGAGGCCTATTATCACTGAAGCTTTCTTT	CAWRPIITEAFF
18	TRBD2	TRBV5-6	TRBJ2-5	-	TGTGCCAGCAGCTCATCCTCACTGGCGGGAGGGCCCTCAGAGACCCAGTACTTC	CASSSSSLAGGPSETQYF
12	-	TRBV20-1	TRBJ2-7	-	TGCAGTGCTAGTGCCCGTACCTACGAGCAGTACTTC	CSASARTYEQYF
12	-	TRBV10-3	TRBJ2-5	few	TGTGCCATCAGTGGACAGGAGGAGACCCAGTACTTC	CAISGQEETQYF
12	TRBD1	TRBV30	TRBJ2-3	-	TGTGCCTTACAGGGGAACCCAGATACGCAGTATTTT	CALQGNPDTQYF
15	TRBD1	TRBV27	TRBJ2-2	-	TGTGCCAGCAGTTTAACAGGGGCGTGGGACGGGGAGCTGTTTTTT	CASSLTGAWDGELFF
12	TRBD1	TRBV6-5	TRBJ1-2	once	TGTGCCAGCAGCTCCGGACAGGATAGAAGGGATTTC	CASSSGQDRRDF
15	TRBD1	TRBV19	TRBJ1-5	-	TGTGCCAGTAGTCCGAAGCCACAGGGGAAAATGCCCCAGCATTTT	CASSPKPQGKMPQHF
15	-	TRBV18	TRBJ1-3	-	TGTGCCAGCTCACCAAATGACAGCTCTGGAAACACCATATATTTT	CASSPNDSSGNTIYF